Listed here are 31 T cell receptor beta chains from one sample, sequenced in a study of cytomegalovirus exposure and HLA in healthy donors. Primers: 60 Vbeta forward and 13 Jbeta reverse. Only in-frame clones appear in the TCRdb table, and some are missing; sequencing was by immunoSEQ multiplex PCR. The data contain 90,000 to 100,000 clones, approximately 77% of them singletons. Sequenced input: PBMCs. The receptors originated from a female donor in good health and CMV-seronegative.

The CDR3: CASKKGTDTGELFF. As DNA, the CDR3 is TGTGCCAGCAAAAAAGGGACAGACACCGGGGAGCTGTTTTTT. This rearrangement joins TRBV2 to TRBJ2-2; 7 bases are shared with TRBD1. Germline CDR1 is SNHLY and CDR2 is FYNNEI. V was pared by 7 bases and J by 3 bases, with 5 bases of the junction left unmatched. The CDR3 runs to 14 residues. The full variable domain, rest sourced from reference TRBV2 and TRBJ2-2, is EPEVTQTPSHQVTQMGQEVILRCVPISNHLYFYWYRQILGQKVEFLVSFYNNEISEKSEIFDDQFSVERPDGSNFTLKIRSTKLEDSAMYFCASKKGTDTGELFFGEGSRLTVL.

The chain recombines TRBV7-3 with TRBJ2-2; TRBD1 agrees at 7 bases. Looked up from germline, CDR1 is SGHTA and CDR2 is FQGTGA. This CDR3 contains 14 residues. V was pared by 5 bases and J by 1 base, with 1 base of the junction left unmatched. The CDR3 nucleotides read TGTGCCAGCAGCCGGACAGGGAACACCGGGGAGCTGTTTTTT. It translates to CASSRTGNTGELFF. Full variable domain (missing parts from reference TRBV7-3 and TRBJ2-2): GAGVSQTPSNKVTEKGKYVELRCDPISGHTALYWYRQSLGQGPEFLIYFQGTGAADDSGLPNDRFFAVRPEGSVSTLKIQRTERGDSAVYLCASSRTGNTGELFFGEGSRLTVL.

The chain recombines TRBV9 with TRBJ2-5; perhaps TRBD1 as D (6 bases). The DNA end is more similar to TRBJ2-7, so the J call may be wrong. The CDR3 covers 15 residues. CDR1 is SGDLS, CDR2 YYNGEE, per germline. CDR3 sequence: CASSAAGAGTYEQYF. CDR3 nucleotides: TGTGCCAGCAGCGCCGCAGGGGCTGGGACCTACGAGCAGTACTTC.

This rearrangement joins TRBV2 to TRBJ1-3, with 12 bases identical to TRBD1. Germline V gene lookup returns CDR1 SNHLY and CDR2 FYNNEI. The trim removed 5 bases at V and 1 base at J, leaving 9 bases unmatched. CDR3 length equals 18 residues. CDR3 region: CASSIRDRGRGSGNTIYF. As DNA, the CDR3 is TGTGCCAGCAGTATTCGGGACAGGGGGCGCGGGTCTGGAAACACCATATATTTT.

The chain is built from TRBV5-1 and TRBJ1-1; no reliable D call. Between the trimmed V and J ends, which lost 0 bases and 3 bases, there was a span of 12 bases. This CDR3 is 15 amino acids long. The germline gives CDR1 SGHRS, CDR2 YFSETQ. The CDR3 loop reads CASSLVGVADTEAFF. The CDR3 nucleotides are TGCGCCAGCAGCTTGGTCGGGGTTGCGGACACTGAAGCTTTCTTT. Drawing the rest from reference TRBV5-1 and TRBJ1-1, the complete variable domain is KAGVTQTPRYLIKTRGQQVTLSCSPISGHRSVSWYQQTPGQGLQFLFEYFSETQRNKGNFPGRFSGRQFSNSRSEMNVSTLELGDSALYLCASSLVGVADTEAFFGQGTRLTVV.

The chain carries TRBV6-1 and TRBJ1-1, with D hard to call. The CDR3 totals 14 residues. From germline, CDR1 is MNHNS and CDR2 SASEGT. V was clipped by 7 bases and J by 4 bases, with 16 bases between them. As DNA, the CDR3 is TGTGCCAGCACTCCCCGGCGAGGCGGCACTGAAGCTTTCTTT. Translation gives CASTPRRGGTEAFF.

The chain has TRBV5-1 and TRBJ2-7, with 8 bases identical to TRBD1. The germline V gene encodes CDR1 SGHRS and CDR2 YFSETQ. The CDR3 is 16 amino acids. V dropped 4 bases and J dropped 2; count of bases not matched to a gene: 11. CDR3 region: CASSVGPGQVAYEQYF. The CDR3 DNA follows: TGCGCCAGCAGCGTGGGACCGGGACAGGTCGCCTACGAGCAGTACTTC.

The chain couples TRBV30 to TRBJ1-5, with a tentative D call TRBD1 (6 bases). CDR1 is GTSNPN and CDR2 is SVGIG in the germline V gene (reference sequence). CDR3 size: 13 residues. Deletions cut 2 bases from V and 8 bases from J, with 13 bases between. The CDR3 DNA is TGTGCCTGGAGTTTGACAGGTTGGGAGCCCCAGCATTTT. Translation gives CAWSLTGWEPQHF.

The chain combines TRBV19 with TRBJ2-3; 7 nucleotides match TRBD1. The CDR3 is 15 amino acids. V was clipped by 4 bases and J by 7 bases; unmatched bases: 11. Germline CDR1 and CDR2: LNHDA and SQIVND (reference sequence). The CDR3 DNA sequence: TGTGCCAGTAGTACCGGACAGGAATTCAAAAATACGCAGTATTTT. Residues: CASSTGQEFKNTQYF.

This sequence joins TRBV7-2 and TRBJ2-5; maybe TRBD1 (5 bases). The V end was cut by 3 bases, the J end by 4 bases, with 6 bases between. Germline lookup yields CDR1 SGHTA and CDR2 FQGNSA. CDR3 length: 12 amino acids. DNA for the CDR3: TGTGCCAGCAGCTTTAGGGGAGAGACCCAGTACTTC. Translated: CASSFRGETQYF.

V is TRBV7-2 and J is TRBJ2-5; 11 bases fit TRBD1. There are 14 residues in the CDR3. Germline V gene lookup returns CDR1 SGHTA and CDR2 FQGNSA. With 0 bases clipped from V and 13 bases from J, the junction kept 7 bases outside the gene matches. In DNA, the CDR3 is TGTGCCAGCAGCTTAGCGGGACAGGGGGAGACCGGGTACTTC. Residues: CASSLAGQGETGYF.

This chain connects TRBV6-5 to TRBJ1-4; the match to TRBD1 covers 10 bases. Trimming removed 6 bases from V and 2 bases from J; junction bases left unmatched: 3. Germline CDR1 is MNHEY and CDR2 is SVGAGI. The CDR3 contains 15 residues. The CDR3 loop is CASSTGQGTNEKLFF. CDR3 sequence (DNA): TGTGCCAGCAGCACGGGACAGGGGACTAATGAAAAACTGTTTTTT.

This clone has just one count. DNA for the CDR3: TGTGCCAGCAGCTTATGGGGACAGGGAGGAGATACGCAGTATTTT. Translation: CASSLWGQGGDTQYF. The chain is built from TRBV7-9 and TRBJ2-3; TRBD1 aligns across 9 bases. This CDR3 has 15 amino acids. With V trimmed by 2 bases and J by 5 bases, 5 bases remained unmatched. CDR1 is SEHNR and CDR2 is FQNEAQ in the germline V gene (reference sequence). Full variable domain (missing parts from reference TRBV7-9 and TRBJ2-3): DTGVSQNPRHKITKRGQNVTFRCDPISEHNRLYWYRQTLGQGPEFLTYFQNEAQLEKSRLLSDRFSAERPKGSFSTLEIQRTEQGDSAMYLCASSLWGQGGDTQYFGPGTRLTVL.

This chain joins TRBV28 and TRBJ1-2; D is unclear. Germline-derived CDR1 and CDR2 are MDHEN and SYDVKM. V was shortened by 4 bases and J by 0 bases, with 9 bases between the two germline ends. The CDR3 runs 14 residues. The CDR3 bases are TGTGCCAGCAGTTCCACGGTCTCTAACTATGGCTACACCTTC. It translates to CASSSTVSNYGYTF.

V is TRBV4-1 and J is TRBJ1-1; no definite D call. V shed 0 bases and J shed 11 bases, with 13 bases lying between them. Germline CDR1 reads MGHRA; CDR2 reads YSYEKL. This CDR3 region has 13 residues. The CDR3 DNA is TGCGCCAGCAGCCAAGAAGGGCTGGGAGAGGCTTTCTTT. Translated: CASSQEGLGEAFF.

CDR3 coding DNA: TGTGCCAGCACCTCCGGCAGGGAAGGAAACACCATATATTTT. It yields the protein CASTSGREGNTIYF. The V and J genes are TRBV6-5 and TRBJ1-3; a possible D gene is TRBD1 (5 bases). The CDR3 contains 14 residues. CDR1 and CDR2 (germline): MNHEY, SVGAGI. Trimming cost V 7 bases and J 4 bases, with 14 bases left between them.

The chain's CDR3 is CASSLAGDHHSYGYTF. Here the CDR3 DNA reads TGTGCCAGCAGCTTAGCTGGTGACCACCACAGCTATGGCTACACCTTC. The chain combines TRBV7-8 with TRBJ1-2; D not resolved. Germline V gives CDR1 SGHVS, CDR2 FQNEAQ. The V and J ends lost 0 bases and 4 bases respectively, with 15 bases between them. This CDR3 has 16 amino acids.

The chain is built from TRBV6-1 and TRBJ1-6, with TRBD1 matching over 10 bases. The V segment lost 4 bases and the J segment 0 bases; nucleotides outside the gene matches: 3. This CDR3 has 17 amino acids. The V gene's germline CDR1 is MNHNS and CDR2 SASEGT. The CDR3 nucleotides are TGTGCCAGCAGTGCGGACAGGGGGAGCTCCTATAATTCACCCCTCCACTTT. This encodes CASSADRGSSYNSPLHF.

This clone appeared once. The V and J genes are TRBV2 and TRBJ1-1; D is uncertain. The CDR3 is 14 residues long. Germline CDR1 and CDR2: SNHLY and FYNNEI. V was clipped by 4 bases and J by 1 base, with 10 bases between them. The DNA for the CDR3 is TGTGCCAGCAGTGTTATGGGCCAGAACACTGAAGCTTTCTTT. Translating it yields CASSVMGQNTEAFF.

This sequence joins TRBV6-1 and TRBJ2-3; 8 bases fit TRBD2. The CDR3 sequence is 15 residues long. Trimming cost V 6 bases and J 2 bases; bases outside gene matches: 7. The germline CDR1 and CDR2 sequences are MNHNS and SASEGT. CDR3 sequence: CASRVLAVSTDTQYF. CDR3 sequence (DNA): TGTGCCAGCAGGGTACTAGCGGTTTCCACAGATACGCAGTATTTT.

This sequence joins TRBV13 and TRBJ2-7; a weak D match, TRBD2 (7 bases). V was pared by 6 bases and J by 5 bases, with 17 bases between. The germline gives CDR1 PRHDT, CDR2 FYEKMQ (reference sequence). The CDR3 is made up of 14 amino acids. The CDR3, as DNA: TGTGCCAGCAGTTGGAGAGGGGGGGTCCACGAGCAGTACTTC. It codes for CASSWRGGVHEQYF.

The chain joins TRBV14 to TRBJ1-1; no clear D. CDR1 and CDR2 (germline): SGHDN, FVKESK. V dropped 2 bases and J dropped 0 bases, with 19 bases sitting between them. This CDR3 region has 18 residues. The CDR3 is CASSQPPPPGGMNTEAFF. The CDR3 DNA sequence: TGTGCCAGCAGCCAACCACCCCCCCCGGGAGGCATGAACACTGAAGCTTTCTTT.

The chain links TRBV6-6 to TRBJ2-5, with D perhaps matching TRBD2 (8 bases). The CDR3 has 16 amino acids. Germline CDR1 is MNHNY and CDR2 is SVGAGI (reference sequence). Trimming removed 7 bases at V and 7 bases at J, with 25 bases between. CDR3 sequence: CASTGLAHTPGGTQYF. The CDR3 coding sequence is TGTGCCAGCACCGGACTAGCCCATACGCCAGGGGGGACCCAGTACTTC.

V and J are TRBV6-6 and TRBJ1-2, with D possibly TRBD1 on 6 matching bases. Germline CDR1 MNHNY, CDR2 SVGAGI (reference sequence). The CDR3 runs to 15 residues. V was trimmed by 2 bases and J by 4 bases, leaving 14 bases between them. This CDR3 is CASSYGPGAGYGYTF. For the CDR3, the DNA is TGTGCCAGCAGTTACGGGCCAGGGGCAGGCTATGGCTACACCTTC.

The chain has TRBV5-8 and TRBJ1-5; TRBD1 agrees at 7 bases. This CDR3 has 16 residues. After removal of 4 bases from V and 0 bases from J, the junction contained 7 bases not matched to a gene. Germline lookup yields CDR1 SGHTS and CDR2 YDEGEE. DNA of the CDR3: TGTGCCAGCAGCATGACGACAGGGCATAGCAATCAGCCCCAGCATTTT. This encodes CASSMTTGHSNQPQHF.

This chain connects TRBV10-3 to TRBJ1-5, with TRBD1 identical over 10 bases. This CDR3 is built from 14 residues. The V segment lost 6 bases and the J segment 2 bases; nucleotides outside the gene matches: 1. The germline V gene has CDR1 ENHRY and CDR2 SYGVKD. This CDR3 reads CAIRGTGGNQPQHF. CDR3 DNA: TGTGCCATCAGGGGGACAGGGGGCAATCAGCCCCAGCATTTT.

The V and J genes are TRBV7-3 and TRBJ2-3, with TRBD2 identical over 12 bases. V lost 4 bases and J lost 3; bases outside the gene matches: 5. CDR3 length: 16 amino acids. Germline CDR1 is SGHTA and CDR2 is FQGTGA. The DNA of the CDR3 is TGTGCCAGCAGCTCCAACCTAGCGGGGGGGACAGATACGCAGTATTTT. Translation: CASSSNLAGGTDTQYF. The full variable domain, in which reference TRBV7-3 and TRBJ2-3 provide the parts outside the CDR3, is GAGVSQTPSNKVTEKGKYVELRCDPISGHTALYWYRQSLGQGPEFLIYFQGTGAADDSGLPNDRFFAVRPEGSVSTLKIQRTERGDSAVYLCASSSNLAGGTDTQYFGPGTRLTVL.

The V and J genes are TRBV27 and TRBJ2-1; 11 bases map to TRBD2. The CDR3 has 14 amino acids. Germline assignment: CDR1 MNHEY and CDR2 SMNVEV (reference sequence). J lost 3 bases, V lost 5 bases, and 0 bases had no gene match. The CDR3 nucleotides are TGTGCCAGCAGTGGGACTAGCGGCTACAATGAGCAGTTCTTC. This sequence encodes CASSGTSGYNEQFF.

The chain employs TRBV2 and TRBJ2-1, with D possibly TRBD2 on 5 matching bases. The ends were cut back, 5 bases at V and 5 bases at J, with 16 bases in the middle. The CDR3 runs to 15 residues. Germline CDR1 reads SNHLY; CDR2 reads FYNNEI. The DNA of the CDR3 is TGTGCCAGCAGTTTATTCTTGGCGGGCGACAATGAGCAGTTCTTC. This sequence encodes CASSLFLAGDNEQFF.

The CDR3 protein is CASSLVSSVDTQYF. CDR3 DNA: TGTGCCAGCAGCTTAGTGTCTAGCGTCGATACGCAGTATTTT. V and J are TRBV7-3 and TRBJ2-3, with D possibly being TRBD2 (6 bases). Trimming took 2 bases from V and 6 from J, leaving 12 bases between them. This CDR3 is built from 14 residues. Germline CDR1 reads SGHTA; CDR2 reads FQGTGA.

The rearrangement joins TRBV13 to TRBJ2-7, with 9 bases lining up with TRBD2. The V gene end was trimmed by 2 bases and the J gene end by 0 bases; junction bases not matched to a gene: 2. CDR3 length equals 15 residues. Germline assignment: CDR1 PRHDT and CDR2 FYEKMQ (reference sequence). The CDR3: CASSLLAGDSYEQYF. CDR3 sequence (DNA): TGTGCCAGCAGCTTATTAGCGGGAGACTCCTACGAGCAGTACTTC.